The clone carrying this T cell receptor (beta chain) turned up a few times. This CDR3 is also generated by other DNA sequences in the sample. What was sequenced were expressed TCRB transcripts, since all of the isolated RNA had been reverse transcribed. Profiling relied on immunoSEQ multiplex PCR, and the TCRdb table lists in-frame clones only, not all of them. The table lists about 360,000 clones, around an eighth of them singletons. This sample is drawn from a study of beta chain features in type 1 diabetes. Study-level background: Age, gender and cell yields were similar between patients and healthy donors.

The V and J ends lost 2 bases and 7 bases, in that order; junction bases with no gene match: 17. Germline V lookup: CDR1 GTSNPN, CDR2 SVGIG (reference sequence). The CDR3 loop spans 18 amino acids. This sequence joins TRBV30 and TRBJ2-7; 13 bases fit TRBD2. Sequencing used naive CD4+ T cells from blood. The TCR comes from a young man in good health. Here the CDR3 DNA reads TGTGCCTGGAGTCCCACCAGGACTAGCGGGGGTGCTAATCGGGAGCAGTACTTC. As protein: CAWSPTRTSGGANREQYF.